This T cell receptor (beta chain) is from a study of cytomegalovirus exposure and HLA in healthy donors. 60 Vbeta and 13 Jbeta primers were used in PCR. Sequencing used immunoSEQ multiplex PCR; TCRdb keeps in-frame clones, though not all of them. The sample data list about 140,000 clones. General observations from the study: V- and J-gene trimming of TCR beta was linked (in a later analysis) to a missense DCLRE1C variant. Later work associated roughly 17,000 TCR beta sequences with HLA alleles at 0.05 false discovery rate. Several V segments, TRBV6-2 and TRBV6-3 among them, could not be told apart and were dropped.

All the people who gave samples were healthy bone marrow donors. About this clone: Its specificity is unknown.

CDR3 length equals 12 residues. Germline V gene data show CDR1 as LNHDA and CDR2 as SQIVND (reference sequence). Between the trimmed V and J ends, which lost 7 bases and 5 bases, there was a span of 10 bases. The chain joins TRBV19 to TRBJ2-3; a possible D gene is TRBD2 (5 bases). What was sequenced was PBMCs. This TCR was sampled from a male donor in good health and CMV-seronegative. CDR3 DNA: TGTGCCAGTATCAGCGGCGGAGATACGCAGTATTTT. It yields the protein CASISGGDTQYF.